Each of the 20 T cell receptor beta chains below was sequenced from the same sample in a study of blood T cell repertoires in COVID-19. Assay used: immunoSEQ multiplex PCR; TCRdb lists only in-frame clones, some missing. The data hold about 110,000 clones, with roughly 84% observed a single time. The sequenced material came from peripheral blood. Receptors originate from a man aged 40-55 years with acute or convalescent COVID-19.

The gene calls are TRBV5-1 and TRBJ2-1; a weak D match, TRBD2 (6 bases). Germline CDR1 reads SGHRS; CDR2 reads YFSETQ. This CDR3 region has 13 residues. V lost 1 base, J lost 9 bases, and 11 bases lay in between. The CDR3 loop is CASSLLVGGEQFF. DNA for the CDR3: TGCGCCAGCAGCTTGCTGGTCGGGGGTGAGCAGTTCTTC. Variable domain in full (rest from reference TRBV5-1 and TRBJ2-1): KAGVTQTPRYLIKTRGQQVTLSCSPISGHRSVSWYQQTPGQGLQFLFEYFSETQRNKGNFPGRFSGRQFSNSRSEMNVSTLELGDSALYLCASSLLVGGEQFFGPGTRLTVL.

V and J are TRBV5-8 and TRBJ1-5; tentative D call: TRBD1 (5 bases). Germline CDR1 is SGHTS and CDR2 is YDEGEE. The germline V and J ends were trimmed by 0 bases and 1 base, with 17 bases remaining between them. This CDR3 comprises 18 residues. The DNA of the CDR3 is TGTGCCAGCAGCTTGGGGTCAGGGTTAGGTCGAAGCAATCAGCCCCAGCATTTT. Translated: CASSLGSGLGRSNQPQHF.

The V gene is TRBV3-1 (or the pseudogene TRBV3-2), the J gene TRBJ2-7; D is ambiguous. CDR1 is LGHDT, CDR2 YNNKEL, per germline (reference sequence). The V and J ends lost 3 bases and 6 bases respectively, with 12 bases between them. The CDR3 extends over 13 amino acids. CDR3 nucleotide sequence: TGTGCCAGCAGCCACCTCGAGCGTGCCGAGCAGTACTTC. The encoded protein is CASSHLERAEQYF.

CDR3 amino acids: CASSNQQGAGKRSSYEQYF. The CDR3 DNA reads as TGTGCCAGCAGCAATCAACAGGGTGCCGGTAAGCGGAGCTCCTACGAGCAGTACTTC. The genes are TRBV21-1 and TRBJ2-7; the D segment call TRBD1 is taken from the table without a DNA check. TRBV21-1 is labeled a pseudogene. The CDR3 is made up of 19 amino acids.

This clone was counted between two and nine times. The chain couples TRBV4-1 to TRBJ1-6, with a weak D call TRBD1 (5 bases). The CDR3 spans 15 residues. The V end lost 1 base, the J end lost 8 bases, and 12 bases lay between the germline ends. CDR1 and CDR2 (germline): MGHRA, YSYEKL. The CDR3 sequence: CASSQGHSRDSPLHF. CDR3 coding DNA: TGCGCCAGCAGCCAAGGACACTCCAGGGATTCACCCCTCCACTTT.

The J gene is TRBJ2-1, the V gene TRBV2; a possible D gene is TRBD2 (5 bases). V was cut by 10 bases and J by 6 bases, with 16 bases left in between. The CDR3 is made up of 13 amino acids. Germline CDR1 and CDR2: SNHLY and FYNNEI. For the CDR3, the DNA is TGTGCCATCCCGGACGGGGTCGGCAATGAGCAGTTCTTC. Protein product: CAIPDGVGNEQFF.

The chain couples TRBV19 to TRBJ1-1; D call uncertain. Germline CDR1 LNHDA, CDR2 SQIVND (reference sequence). The CDR3 contains 12 residues. With 6 bases removed from V and 1 base from J, the gap between germline ends came to 6 bases. The CDR3 here is CASRRENTEAFF. CDR3 nucleotide sequence: TGTGCCAGTAGGAGGGAGAACACTGAAGCTTTCTTT.

In this sample, this clone turned up a few times. The CDR3 region has the DNA TGTGCCAGCAGTTACTGGGAGACGATCCGCTATGGCTACACCTTC. It yields the protein CASSYWETIRYGYTF. V usage is TRBV6-2 or TRBV6-3 and J usage is TRBJ1-2; D is ambiguous. This CDR3 is 15 amino acids long. With 1 base removed from V and 4 bases from J, the gap between germline ends came to 13 bases. In germline, CDR1 is MNHEY, CDR2 SVGEGT.

The chain employs TRBV29-1 and TRBJ1-5; unclear D gene. The CDR3 length is 13 residues. Germline V gives CDR1 SQVTM, CDR2 ANQGSEA. V was shortened by 5 bases and J by 6 bases, with 14 bases between the two germline ends. CDR3 residues: CSVFTGMGQPQHF. CDR3 DNA: TGCAGCGTTTTTACGGGGATGGGTCAGCCCCAGCATTTT.

The chain links TRBV7-2 to TRBJ2-1; 16 bases are shared with TRBD2. The CDR3 length is 17 residues. Germline V lookup: CDR1 SGHTA, CDR2 FQGNSA. Trimming removed 5 bases from V and 8 bases from J; junction bases left unmatched: 9. CDR3 nucleotide sequence: TGTGCCAGCAGCATCACCGGGACTAGCGGGGGGGCTCATGAGCAGTTCTTC. It translates to CASSITGTSGGAHEQFF.

The V gene is TRBV15, the J gene TRBJ2-5; 9 bases match TRBD2. There are 18 residues in the CDR3. From germline, CDR1 is LNHNV and CDR2 YYDKDF (reference sequence). J gave up 1 base and V 0 bases, and 9 bases lay outside the gene matches. The CDR3 loop is CATSRDLGSGGLQETQYF. Here the CDR3 DNA reads TGTGCCACCAGCAGAGATCTAGGGAGCGGGGGGCTCCAAGAGACCCAGTACTTC.

The CDR3 DNA sequence: TGTGCCAGCAGTTACCAGGCCCAGTACTTC. It codes for CASSYQAQYF. The chain combines TRBV6-6 with TRBJ2-5; no reliable D call. The germline V gene has CDR1 MNHNY and CDR2 SVGAGI (reference sequence). V lost 2 bases to trimming and J lost 9 bases, with 4 bases between them. CDR3 length: 10 amino acids.

This clone has just a few counts. This chain joins TRBV6-2 or TRBV6-3 and TRBJ1-5; 7 nucleotides line up with TRBD1. V was pared by 2 bases and J by 6 bases, with 7 bases of the junction left unmatched. The CDR3 runs 15 residues. In germline, CDR1 is MNHEY, CDR2 SVGEGT. The CDR3 spells CASSYDRELGQPQHF. The CDR3 nucleotides are TGTGCCAGCAGTTACGACAGGGAACTGGGTCAGCCCCAGCATTTT.

The rearrangement uses TRBV28 and TRBJ2-3, with 9 bases that match TRBD2. The CDR3 covers 15 residues. CDR1 and CDR2 from the germline V gene are MDHEN and SYDVKM. In DNA, the CDR3 is TGTGCGTCACTCGGACTAGCGCTGAACACAGATACGCAGTATTTT. Its protein product is CASLGLALNTDTQYF.

This clone was detected only once. The rearrangement uses TRBV29-1 and TRBJ1-3, with D uncertain. V was pared by 2 bases and J by 4 bases, with 9 bases between. The CDR3 has 13 amino acids. Germline CDR1 reads SQVTM; CDR2 reads ANQGSEA. The CDR3 DNA reads as TGCAGCGTTGAACGCGGGTCCGGAAACACCATATATTTT. It codes for CSVERGSGNTIYF.

J is TRBJ2-1 and V is TRBV7-8; no firm D call. The CDR3 sequence is 12 residues long. Germline CDR1 reads SGHVS; CDR2 reads FQNEAQ. Trimming cost V 5 bases and J 9 bases, with 11 bases left between them. CDR3 sequence (DNA): TGTGCCAGCAGCCAGCAATCTAGTGAGCAGTTCTTC. Its protein is CASSQQSSEQFF. Supplemented by reference TRBV7-8 and TRBJ2-1, the full variable domain reads GAGVSQSPRYKVAKRGQDVALRCDPISGHVSLFWYQQALGQGPEFLTYFQNEAQLDKSGLPSDRFFAERPEGSVSTLKIQRTQQEDSAVYLCASSQQSSEQFFGPGTRLTVL.

This clone was observed a handful of times. The chain has TRBV18 and TRBJ1-2; D gene ambiguous. The CDR3 has 14 residues. Germline V gene data show CDR1 as KGHSH and CDR2 as LQKENI. The V end lost 0 bases, the J end lost 2 bases, and 7 bases lay between the germline ends. CDR3 amino acids: CASSPPEGNYGYTF. In DNA form, the CDR3 reads TGTGCCAGCTCACCACCGGAGGGAAACTATGGCTACACCTTC.

V gene TRBV11-2 combines with J gene TRBJ2-5; 8 nucleotides agree with TRBD2. The CDR3 contains 16 residues. CDR1 is SGHAT, CDR2 FQNNGV, per germline. Trimming cost V 5 bases and J 5 bases; bases outside gene matches: 13. CDR3 sequence reads: CASSLQSGTSLETQYF. DNA for the CDR3: TGTGCCAGCAGCCTCCAATCCGGGACTAGTTTGGAGACCCAGTACTTC.

This chain uses TRBV5-1 with TRBJ1-1; the D gene is possibly TRBD1 (5 bases). Looked up from germline, CDR1 is SGHRS and CDR2 is YFSETQ. Trimming cost V 0 bases and J 6 bases, with 12 bases left between them. The CDR3 runs 14 residues. CDR3 sequence reads: CASSLEGVYAEAFF. The CDR3 coding sequence is TGCGCCAGCAGCTTGGAAGGGGTTTACGCTGAAGCTTTCTTT.

The chain uses TRBV9 and TRBJ2-1, with D perhaps matching TRBD2 (7 bases). Germline values: CDR1 SGDLS, CDR2 YYNGEE. This CDR3 contains 15 residues. The V end was cut by 4 bases, the J end by 4 bases, with 15 bases between. For the CDR3, the DNA is TGTGCCAGCAGCTCCGCGGGGGCGCGTTACAATGAGCAGTTCTTC. Translating it yields CASSSAGARYNEQFF.